The present entry profiles one T cell receptor beta chain with its context. Antigen: not known. It was with random hexamers that about 0.45 to 1 ug RNA was reverse transcribed. TCR beta CDR3 was amplified by immunoSEQ multiplex PCR. This amplification extended across 54 Vbeta and 13 Jbeta segments. TCRdb re-derived calls from the immunoSEQ multiplex PCR reads in MiXCR, one entry per CDR3 protein. Of 150,000 to 200,000 distinct CDR3 sequences listed, approximately 94% are singletons. TCR beta sequences were obtained from blood CD8+ and CD4+ T cells. These data come from a study of CD8 T cells in Susac syndrome. Findings and caveats of the study: That the number of individuals in its TCR sequencing and HLA analysis was relatively small was acknowledged by the study.

CDR1 is SGHVS, CDR2 FQNEAQ, per germline. CDR3 length: 18 residues. V gave up 0 bases and J gave up 6 bases, with 21 bases separating them. The clonotype originates from a human donor with multiple sclerosis. The chain links TRBV7-8 to TRBJ2-1; D might be TRBD1 or TRBD2, each matching 5 bases. Sequencing was carried out using CD4+ T cells from PBMCs. The CDR3 DNA sequence: TGTGCCAGCAGCTTAGCGCTAGGTACTAACACCGGGACCAATGAGCAGTTCTTC. Translation gives CASSLALGTNTGTNEQFF.